This T cell receptor beta chain is from a study of human T cells and chemical hapten exposure. The germline CDR1 and CDR2 sequences are WSHSY and SAAADI. The CDR3 extends over 13 amino acids. With 6 bases removed from V and 3 bases from J, the gap between germline ends came to 9 bases. Time point denoted: patch test 2, 6 weeks after DPC sensitization. The treatment here: therapeutic diphenylcyclopropenone sensitization with weekly scalp DPC. Sequencing started from total RNA isolated from unfractionated whole blood. Donors were 18 to 70-year-old alopecia patients suitable for DPC. TCRdb redid the calling of the RACE reads with MiXCR, one entry per CDR3 protein. The data contain about 42,000 distinct CDR3 sequences, 9.5% to 10% of them singletons. Study-wide findings and caveats: The study found expanded TCRs formed significantly more large CDR3 similarity clusters than controls.

This clonotype was found many times. Its antigen is unidentified. The genes are TRBV10-2 and TRBJ2-1, with a possible D match to TRBD2 (5 bases). Sequenced here: whole blood, sampled in connection with sensitization to the hapten diphenylcyclopropenone (DPC). This clonotype was obtained from a woman aged 25-40 years with alopecia areata. Some clones in this sample may be carry-over from other donors' samples. CDR3 coding DNA: TGCGCCAGCAGGCAAACTAGCTACAATGAGCAGTTCTTC. It encodes CASRQTSYNEQFF.